Described below is a single T cell receptor (beta chain) sequence and its context. Its antigen is unidentified. This entry comes from a study of cytotoxic CD8 clonotypes in ibrutinib-treated CLL. Sequenced by immunoSEQ multiplex PCR; TCRdb stores in-frame clones only, minus some. Among approximately 280,000 clones listed, around 69% were seen once. Study results and caveats: Public clonotypes proved infrequent, and on treatment they shrank or remained steady.

The sequencing here drew on PBMCs, taken at disease progression, from a patient treated with ibrutinib. The receptor comes from a human donor with chronic lymphocytic leukemia.

CDR3 coding DNA: TGTGCCAGCAGTTTCGTCGTCTACGAGCAGTACTTC. It is translated as CASSFVVYEQYF. This chain connects TRBV28 to TRBJ2-7; no reliable D call. Germline V lookup: CDR1 MDHEN, CDR2 SYDVKM. V lost 3 bases, J lost 3 bases, and 6 bases lay in between. The CDR3 contains 12 residues.